This T cell receptor beta chain was sequenced in a study of cytomegalovirus exposure and HLA in healthy donors. Across the whole study: The 90 to 150 validation repertoires used the same platform as the 650 to 800 first-cohort repertoires, a later analysis reported.

Turning to this clone: The antigen is not known.

Profiled with immunoSEQ multiplex PCR; TCRdb holds only in-frame clones, not every one. The sample shows some 320,000 clones, approximately 90% of them seen only once. General study results and limits: Clusters of TCRs from the first cohort tended to co-occur in the 110 or so validation repertoires (as a later analysis found). High specificity and sensitivity for cytomegalovirus status were reported for the classifier. The authors enumerated roughly 160 TCR beta chains as linked to cytomegalovirus.

Sequenced: PBMCs. This clonotype originated in a young woman in good health and CMV-seropositive.

CDR3 amino acids: CAISEEGPYEQYF. The CDR3 coding sequence is TGTGCCATCAGTGAAGAGGGCCCCTACGAGCAGTACTTC. The chain joins TRBV10-3 to TRBJ2-7; D may be TRBD2 (5 bases). The germline CDR1 and CDR2 sequences are ENHRY and SYGVKD. The CDR3 sequence is 13 residues long. V was pared by 3 bases and J by 2 bases, with 8 bases between.